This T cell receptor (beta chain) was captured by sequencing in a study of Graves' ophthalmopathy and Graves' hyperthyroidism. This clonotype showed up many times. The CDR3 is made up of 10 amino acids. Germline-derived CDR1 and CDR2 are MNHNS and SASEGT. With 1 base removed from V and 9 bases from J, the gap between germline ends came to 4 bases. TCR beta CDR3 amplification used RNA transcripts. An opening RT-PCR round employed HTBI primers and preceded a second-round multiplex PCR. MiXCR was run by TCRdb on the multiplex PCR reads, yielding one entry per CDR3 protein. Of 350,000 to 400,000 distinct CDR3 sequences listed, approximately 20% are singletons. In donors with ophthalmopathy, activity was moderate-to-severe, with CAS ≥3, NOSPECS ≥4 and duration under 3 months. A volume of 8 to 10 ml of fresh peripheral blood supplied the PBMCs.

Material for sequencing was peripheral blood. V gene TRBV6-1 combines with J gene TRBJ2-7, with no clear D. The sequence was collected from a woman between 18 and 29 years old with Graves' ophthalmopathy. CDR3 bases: TGTGCCAGCAGTGAAGTGGGGCAGTACTTC. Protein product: CASSEVGQYF.